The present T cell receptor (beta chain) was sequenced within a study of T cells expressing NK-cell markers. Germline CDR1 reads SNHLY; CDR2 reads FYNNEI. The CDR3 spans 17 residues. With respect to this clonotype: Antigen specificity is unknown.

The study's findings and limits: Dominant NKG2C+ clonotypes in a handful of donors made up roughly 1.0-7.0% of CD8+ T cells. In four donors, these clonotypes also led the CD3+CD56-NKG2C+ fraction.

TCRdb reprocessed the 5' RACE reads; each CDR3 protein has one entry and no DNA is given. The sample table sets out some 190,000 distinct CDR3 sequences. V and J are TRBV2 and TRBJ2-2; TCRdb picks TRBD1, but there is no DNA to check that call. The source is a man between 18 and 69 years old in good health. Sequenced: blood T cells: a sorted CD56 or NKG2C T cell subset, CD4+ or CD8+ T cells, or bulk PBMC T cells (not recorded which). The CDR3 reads CASSGASRPTGAGELFF.